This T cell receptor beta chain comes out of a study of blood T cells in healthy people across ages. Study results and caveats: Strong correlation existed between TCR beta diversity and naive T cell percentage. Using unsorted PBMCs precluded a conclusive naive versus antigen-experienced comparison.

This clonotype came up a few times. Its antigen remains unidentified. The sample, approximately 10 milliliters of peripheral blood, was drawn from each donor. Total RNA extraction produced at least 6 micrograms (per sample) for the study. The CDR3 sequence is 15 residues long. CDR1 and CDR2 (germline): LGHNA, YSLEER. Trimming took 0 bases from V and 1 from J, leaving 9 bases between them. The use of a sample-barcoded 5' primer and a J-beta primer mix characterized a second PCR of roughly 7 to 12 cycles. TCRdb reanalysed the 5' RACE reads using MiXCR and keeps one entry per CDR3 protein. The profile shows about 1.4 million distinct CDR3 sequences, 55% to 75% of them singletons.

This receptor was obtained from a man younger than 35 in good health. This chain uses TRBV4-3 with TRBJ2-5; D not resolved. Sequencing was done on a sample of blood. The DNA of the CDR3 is TGCGCCAGCAGCCAAGAGGTGTCAGGCCAAGAGACCCAGTACTTC. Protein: CASSQEVSGQETQYF.